The T cell receptor (beta chain) described here comes from a study of glioma-infiltrating T cells. Using RNA template, CDR3s of TCR alpha and beta were amplified with iRepertoire arm-PCR. One entry per CDR3 protein, called by TCRdb with MiXCR from the multiplex PCR reads. Here the sample spans 150,000 or so distinct CDR3 sequences, about two fifths being singletons. The CDR3 totals 14 residues. The ends were cut back, 10 bases at V and 0 bases at J, with 14 bases in the middle. CDR1 and CDR2 (germline): MDHEN, SYDVKM. This chain uses TRBV28 with TRBJ2-3; tentative D call: TRBD2 (5 bases). Sequenced: glioma tissue, nonneoplastic brain tissue, or PBMCs (not recorded which). This TCR derives from a human donor with low-grade glioma or glioblastoma, undergoing nonglioma brain surgery, or in good health (not recorded which). The chain's CDR3 is CATVALRSTDTQYF. The CDR3 DNA is TGTGCCACCGTAGCGCTTAGAAGCACAGATACGCAGTATTTT.